This TCR beta chain is drawn from a study of blood T cell repertoires in COVID-19. About the study: In each case, the material was cDNA or gDNA derived from T cells, B-cell-depleted T cells, or PBMCs.

The method was immunoSEQ multiplex PCR; TCRdb's version includes in-frame clones alone and lacks a portion of them. The sample lists 35,000 to 50,000 clones; approximately 70% were seen once. The CDR3 runs 15 residues. With V trimmed by 3 bases and J by 2 bases, 4 bases remained unmatched. CDR1 is SGHAT and CDR2 is FQNNGV in the germline V gene. This clonotype was sampled from a man older than 75 with acute or convalescent COVID-19. The sequenced sample consisted of peripheral blood. V and J are TRBV11-2 and TRBJ1-5; 7 bases line up with TRBD1. For the CDR3, the DNA is TGTGCCAGCAGCTTCCAGGGGGATCGCAATCAGCCCCAGCATTTT. It encodes CASSFQGDRNQPQHF.